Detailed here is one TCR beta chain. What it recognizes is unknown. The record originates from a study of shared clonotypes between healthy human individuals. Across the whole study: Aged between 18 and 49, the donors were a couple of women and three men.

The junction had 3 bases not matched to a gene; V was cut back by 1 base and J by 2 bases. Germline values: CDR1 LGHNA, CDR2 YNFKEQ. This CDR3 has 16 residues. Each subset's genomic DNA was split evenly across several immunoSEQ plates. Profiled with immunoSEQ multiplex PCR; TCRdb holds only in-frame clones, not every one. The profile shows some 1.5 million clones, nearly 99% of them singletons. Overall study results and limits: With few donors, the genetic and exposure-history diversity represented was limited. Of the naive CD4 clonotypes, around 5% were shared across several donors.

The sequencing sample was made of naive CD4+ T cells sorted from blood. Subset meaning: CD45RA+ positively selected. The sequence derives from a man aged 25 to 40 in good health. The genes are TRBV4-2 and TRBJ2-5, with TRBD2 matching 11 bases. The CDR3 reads CASSQGLAGGQETQYF. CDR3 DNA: TGTGCCAGCAGCCAAGGGCTAGCGGGAGGACAAGAGACCCAGTACTTC.